Following are 2 T cell receptor beta chains from one sample sequenced in a study of blood T cell repertoires in COVID-19 (dated by TCRdb to the early 2020s). Receptor libraries were prepared by the immunoSEQ multiplex PCR assay. The source is immuneACCESS, and TCRdb retained only in-frame sequences with V and J called. Part of the clones is not carried over; for the studies checked, unresolved V genes explain less than half of this, and the remainder is unexplained. The sample includes a few hundred thousand clones, with 83% observed a single time. The ten largest clones represent roughly 5.1% of the sample. The sequenced sample consisted of PBMCs or T cells enriched from blood (not recorded which). The receptors were sampled from a woman in her forties or fifties who had recovered from COVID-19.

The chain links TRBV5-6 to TRBJ2-3; 9 positions agree with TRBD2. This CDR3 contains 15 residues. Germline lookup yields CDR1 SGHDT and CDR2 YYEEEE. V dropped 0 bases and J dropped 4; count of bases not matched to a gene: 3. The CDR3 nucleotides are TGTGCCAGCAGCTTGGGCGGGGGGGCCGCAGATACGCAGTATTTT. It encodes CASSLGGGAADTQYF. The complete variable domain, with remaining parts taken from reference TRBV5-6 and TRBJ2-3, reads DAGVTQSPTHLIKTRGQQVTLRCSPKSGHDTVSWYQQALGQGPQFIFQYYEEEERQRGNFPDRFSGHQFPNYSSELNVNALLLGDSALYLCASSLGGGAADTQYFGPGTRLTVL.

This clone was picked up one time. Written as DNA, the CDR3 is TGTGCTAGTGGGATCCAGGGGGCGGGCGGCTACACCTTC. Protein sequence: CASGIQGAGGYTF. V and J are TRBV12-5 and TRBJ1-2; TRBD1 agrees at 8 bases. After removal of 6 bases from V and 8 bases from J, the junction contained 8 bases not matched to a gene. This CDR3 has 13 residues. Germline loops: CDR1 LGHNT, CDR2 FRNRAP.